A selection of T cell receptor beta chains follows, all from one sample in a study of blood T cell repertoires in COVID-19. Sequencing was performed with immunoSEQ multiplex PCR; in TCRdb, only in-frame clones are kept and a portion is missing. The sample lists about 33,000 clones, about 86% occurring once. Sequenced input: peripheral blood. The receptor set was obtained from a woman aged 80 or over with active or convalescent COVID-19. Both conserved end residues are part of each CDR3. Fields, in order: CDR3 DNA, CDR3 protein, J gene, V gene, clone size, D gene. A D gene is named only where the DNA matches it firmly. Some rows mark clone size as missing; the rest say once, few, many or name a class of expanded clone.

TGTGCCAGCAGTCTAGCGGGGGCGAACAATGAGCAGTTCTTC,CASSLAGANNEQFF,TRBJ2-1,TRBV6-5,-,TRBD2
TGCGCCAGCAGCTTGCAGGGCATGAACACTGAAGCTTTCTTT,CASSLQGMNTEAFF,TRBJ1-1,TRBV5-1,few,-
TGTGCCAGCAGCGTATCCCCAGGGGGCTCTGGGGCCAACGTCCTGACTTTC,CASSVSPGGSGANVLTF,TRBJ2-6,TRBV9,-,TRBD1
TGCGCCAGCAGCTTTACCCGGGACAGGGTCCCGGTCACCGGGGAGCTGTTTTTT,CASSFTRDRVPVTGELFF,TRBJ2-2,TRBV5-1,-,TRBD1
TGTGCCAGCCTCTCACTAGGGACTGAAGCTTTCTTT,CASLSLGTEAFF,TRBJ1-1,TRBV28,-,-
TGTGCCAGCAGCGCGGGGACTAGCGGGGGTGAGCAGTTCTTC,CASSAGTSGGEQFF,TRBJ2-1,TRBV9,once,TRBD2
TGCGCCAGCAGCCCGGCCGGTGGAGTAGCGGGGGAGACGGGCTACAATGAGCAGTTCTTC,CASSPAGGVAGETGYNEQFF,TRBJ2-1,TRBV5-1,-,TRBD2
TGTGCCACCAGTGAGACCGGGACAGGGGGAGGCTCGGGAAACACCATATATTTT,CATSETGTGGGSGNTIYF,TRBJ1-3,TRBV24-1,once,TRBD1
TGTGCCAGCAGCCAATCCAGGGGGTACCAAGAGACCCAGTACTTC,CASSQSRGYQETQYF,TRBJ2-5,TRBV4-2,-,TRBD1
TGTGCCTGGACGGGGGGGAATCTGAGAAACACCATATATTTT,CAWTGGNLRNTIYF,TRBJ1-3,TRBV30,-,-
TGTGCCAGCAGCAATACCGGACTCACCGGGGAGCTGTTTTTT,CASSNTGLTGELFF,TRBJ2-2,TRBV5-4,-,-
TGCGCCAGCGGACCCTCAGGGGGCGCGTCCTACGAGCAGTACTTC,CASGPSGGASYEQYF,TRBJ2-7,TRBV5-1,few,TRBD1
TGTGCCACCAGTGATCCGGGGGGGGGTGATGAGCAGTTCTTC,CATSDPGGGDEQFF,TRBJ2-1,TRBV24-1,-,TRBD2
TGTGCCAGTTCACTGAATAGCAATCAGCCCCAGCATTTT,CASSLNSNQPQHF,TRBJ1-5,TRBV19,few,-
TGTGCCAGCAGCTTAGGGTCTGGGACAGGTCGCACCGGGGAGCTGTTTTTT,CASSLGSGTGRTGELFF,TRBJ2-2,TRBV11-3,-,TRBD1
TGTGCCAGCAGCCCCCCCGGGGCTAGCGGGAATAATGAGCAGTTCTTC,CASSPPGASGNNEQFF,TRBJ2-1,TRBV5-4,-,TRBD2
TGTGCCACCAACCTAGGCGCCGCGGGGGGGCTCTACAATGAGCAGTTCTTC,CATNLGAAGGLYNEQFF,TRBJ2-1,TRBV2,once,TRBD2
TGTGCCAGCAGCACGACAGGGTTAGGCACTGAAGCTTTCTTT,CASSTTGLGTEAFF,TRBJ1-1,TRBV7-9,-,TRBD1
TGCGCCAGCACCGTAGACACTCTGAACACTGAAGCTTTCTTT,CASTVDTLNTEAFF,TRBJ1-1,TRBV5-1,-,-
TGTGCCAGCAGCCAAGGACATAGCTCCTACGAGCAGTACTTC,CASSQGHSSYEQYF,TRBJ2-7,TRBV3-1/TRBV3-2,-,-
TGTGCCAGCAGTCAAAGCGGGATATCCTACAATGAGCAGTTCTTC,CASSQSGISYNEQFF,TRBJ2-1,TRBV28,-,TRBD2
TGTGCCAGCATTTGGGGCAGGGAAGGAAACACCATATATTTT,CASIWGREGNTIYF,TRBJ1-3,TRBV28,-,-
TGTGCCAGCAGTTTAAGATTGGCGGCAACTAATGAAAAACTGTTTTTT,CASSLRLAATNEKLFF,TRBJ1-4,TRBV28,-,-
TGTGCCAGCAGAAGACTAGCTGGGGGCACCGGGGAGCTGTTTTTT,CASRRLAGGTGELFF,TRBJ2-2,TRBV2,-,TRBD2
TGTGCCAGCAGCTTATTGGGGCAGGGGGCAAACACCGGGGAGCTGTTTTTT,CASSLLGQGANTGELFF,TRBJ2-2,TRBV14,-,TRBD1
TGTGCCAGCAGCCCCCCCGGCCCGCAGGGGATAGGCGAGCAGTACTTC,CASSPPGPQGIGEQYF,TRBJ2-7,TRBV3-1/TRBV3-2,-,-
TGTGCCAGCAGCCAAGTAGGGGAGAACACTGAAGCTTTCTTT,CASSQVGENTEAFF,TRBJ1-1,TRBV3-1/TRBV3-2,few,-
TGTGCCAGCAGTGGACAGGGCCTTAGCAATCAGCCCCAGCATTTT,CASSGQGLSNQPQHF,TRBJ1-5,TRBV2,-,TRBD1
TGTGCCAGCAGAAGCGGGAGGGCCGTCGGGGAGCTGTTTTTT,CASRSGRAVGELFF,TRBJ2-2,TRBV2,few,TRBD2
TGTGCCAGCAGCTTAGTCGGTGGAGGGGCGAAACTGTTTTTT,CASSLVGGGAKLFF,TRBJ1-4,TRBV11-2,-,-
TGTGCCAGCAGTCTCGCCCGACTAGCGGGAGTATCAGATACGCAGTATTTT,CASSLARLAGVSDTQYF,TRBJ2-3,TRBV28,-,TRBD2
TGTGCCAGCAGCTTGTACGGGACAGGGGGCCTCAATGAGCAGTTCTTC,CASSLYGTGGLNEQFF,TRBJ2-1,TRBV5-6,-,TRBD1
TGTGCCAGCAGCGGAGGGACAGGCGGGGGAAACACCATATATTTT,CASSGGTGGGNTIYF,TRBJ1-3,TRBV7-6,-,TRBD1
TGTGCCAGCAGTCCACCCACACTACAGGGGGCGCGGTATGGCTACACCTTC,CASSPPTLQGARYGYTF,TRBJ1-2,TRBV28,-,TRBD1
TGTGCCAGCAGCCCCGCGGGCGTCGAAGCCAAAAACATTCAGTACTTC,CASSPAGVEAKNIQYF,TRBJ2-4,TRBV7-2,-,-
TGTGCCAGCACCGCGGGCCAAGGCTACACCTTC,CASTAGQGYTF,TRBJ1-2,TRBV6-5,once,-
TGTGCCAGCAGCTTAGGGACATTCTCCTACAATGAGCAGTTCTTC,CASSLGTFSYNEQFF,TRBJ2-1,TRBV7-9,-,-